A single sample gave rise to the 16 T cell receptor beta chains below, sequenced in a study of control samples from healthy donors and cancer patients. Only in-frame clones appear in the TCRdb table, and some are missing; sequencing was by immunoSEQ multiplex PCR. The data show fewer than 200,000 clones, 80% to 90% seen once. The sequenced sample consisted of blood. These receptors were obtained from a woman aged 25-40 years in good health.

There are a few counts of this clone. The genes are TRBV19 and TRBJ1-1; D gene uncertain. The CDR3 length is 16 residues. Germline V gives CDR1 LNHDA, CDR2 SQIVND (reference sequence). V was trimmed by 4 bases and J by 4 bases, leaving 19 bases between them. DNA for the CDR3: TGTGCCAGTAGTACCTCCCTAGGGTCCACGGCCACTGAAGCTTTCTTT. This codes for CASSTSLGSTATEAFF.

The chain recombines TRBV6-5 with TRBJ1-2; D is possibly TRBD1 (5 bases). The CDR3 contains 13 residues. Trimming took 6 bases from V and 6 from J, leaving 14 bases between them. From germline, CDR1 is MNHEY and CDR2 SVGAGI. In DNA, the CDR3 is TGTGCCAGCAGCCCCATCGGACAAGATGGCTACACCTTC. This sequence encodes CASSPIGQDGYTF.

This clone was seen once. The V call is TRBV7-9, the J call TRBJ2-3, with D tentatively TRBD1 (5 bases). Trimming shortened V by 5 bases and J by 5 bases, and 20 bases separated the two germline ends. The CDR3 is made up of 16 amino acids. CDR1 and CDR2 (germline): SEHNR, FQNEAQ (reference sequence). The CDR3, as DNA: TGTGCCAGCAGCGTCCACAGGTGGCCCTTGGAAGATACGCAGTATTTT. It yields the protein CASSVHRWPLEDTQYF. Combining the CDR3 with reference TRBV7-9 and TRBJ2-3 gives the whole variable domain DTGVSQNPRHKITKRGQNVTFRCDPISEHNRLYWYRQTLGQGPEFLTYFQNEAQLEKSRLLSDRFSAERPKGSFSTLEIQRTEQGDSAMYLCASSVHRWPLEDTQYFGPGTRLTVL.

This chain joins TRBV9 and TRBJ2-1; TRBD2 matches at 9 bases. This CDR3 spans 19 amino acids. Looked up from germline, CDR1 is SGDLS and CDR2 is YYNGEE. With 0 bases clipped from V and 1 base from J, the junction kept 11 bases outside the gene matches. CDR3 sequence (DNA): TGTGCCAGCAGCGTAGCAGCGCTAGCGGGGAGGAGGTCCTACAATGAGCAGTTCTTC. Its protein is CASSVAALAGRRSYNEQFF.

The rearrangement joins TRBV5-1 to TRBJ1-1; 8 bases match TRBD1. The CDR3 consists of 15 residues. The junction had 8 bases not matched to a gene; V was cut back by 2 bases and J by 5 bases. Per germline, CDR1 SGHRS and CDR2 YFSETQ. Here the CDR3 reads CASSFQGAGYTEAFF. CDR3 DNA: TGCGCCAGCAGCTTCCAGGGGGCGGGGTATACTGAAGCTTTCTTT.

The V call is TRBV7-2, the J call TRBJ2-3; TRBD1 or TRBD2 may be the D gene (6 bases each). Germline values: CDR1 SGHTA, CDR2 FQGNSA. This CDR3 spans 17 amino acids. V lost 5 bases and J 0 bases, leaving 18 bases between the germline ends. CDR3 amino acids: CASSRGPTRDSTDTQYF. The CDR3, as DNA: TGTGCCAGCAGCCGGGGGCCGACACGGGATAGCACAGATACGCAGTATTTT. The complete variable domain, with remaining parts taken from reference TRBV7-2 and TRBJ2-3, reads GAGVSQSPSNKVTEKGKDVELRCDPISGHTALYWYRQSLGQGLEFLIYFQGNSAPDKSGLPSDRFSAERTGGSVSTLTIQRTQQEDSAVYLCASSRGPTRDSTDTQYFGPGTRLTVL.

The V gene is TRBV28, the J gene TRBJ2-6, with unresolved D. This CDR3 is built from 18 residues. Between the trimmed V and J ends, which lost 2 bases and 0 bases, there was a span of 14 bases. CDR1 is MDHEN and CDR2 is SYDVKM in the germline V gene. In DNA, the CDR3 is TGTGCCAGCAGTTTACTTTACAGAACTAACTCTGGGGCCAACGTCCTGACTTTC. This codes for CASSLLYRTNSGANVLTF.

This rearrangement joins TRBV9 to TRBJ1-3; no firm D call. V lost 0 bases to trimming and J lost 0 bases, with 13 bases between them. The CDR3 extends over 17 amino acids. Germline CDR1 is SGDLS and CDR2 is YYNGEE. The CDR3 loop reads CASSVASGGLSGNTIYF. The DNA of the CDR3 is TGTGCCAGCAGCGTAGCTTCTGGCGGCCTCTCTGGAAACACCATATATTTT.

This chain joins TRBV11-2 and TRBJ2-5, with 8 bases lining up with TRBD1. Per the germline V gene, CDR1 is SGHAT and CDR2 is FQNNGV. The ends lost 1 base at V and 4 bases at J; junction bases unmatched: 5. This CDR3 has 15 residues. The CDR3 DNA reads as TGTGCCAGCAGCTTAGGCAGGGGGCGCTTAGAGACCCAGTACTTC. Translation gives CASSLGRGRLETQYF.

The rearrangement joins TRBV28 to TRBJ2-5; TRBD2 matches 13 bases. The CDR3 runs 16 residues. Trimming cost V 5 bases and J 6 bases; bases outside gene matches: 9. The germline CDR1 and CDR2 sequences are MDHEN and SYDVKM. The DNA for the CDR3 is TGTGCCAGCAGTACCCGGACTAGCGGGAGTGGCAAGACCCAGTACTTC. Its translation: CASSTRTSGSGKTQYF. Using reference TRBV28 and TRBJ2-5 for the parts outside the CDR3, the full variable domain is DVKVTQSSRYLVKRTGEKVFLECVQDMDHENMFWYRQDPGLGLRLIYFSYDVKMKEKGDIPEGYSVSREKKERFSLILESASTNQTSMYLCASSTRTSGSGKTQYFGPGTRLLVL.

This clone was detected a few times. V and J are TRBV5-4 and TRBJ1-6; D not resolved. The V end lost 1 base, the J end lost 0 bases, and 5 bases lay between the germline ends. The CDR3 is made up of 15 amino acids. Germline assignment: CDR1 SGHNT and CDR2 YYREEE (reference sequence). The CDR3 bases are TGTGCCAGCAGCTTGCCGAGCTCCTATAATTCACCCCTCCACTTT. Translating gives CASSLPSSYNSPLHF.

The chain combines TRBV2 with TRBJ2-1; a weak D match, TRBD2 (5 bases). Trimming cost V 7 bases and J 12 bases, with 16 bases left between them. The length of the CDR3 is 12 residues. The V gene's germline CDR1 is SNHLY and CDR2 FYNNEI. The CDR3, as DNA: TGTGCCAGCACGCTCGAGGGCCCATGGCAGTTCTTC. Protein sequence: CASTLEGPWQFF.

This clone was seen a single time. V usage is TRBV5-1 and J usage is TRBJ2-5; maybe TRBD2 (5 bases). The germline gives CDR1 SGHRS, CDR2 YFSETQ. The CDR3 covers 15 residues. Trimming took 0 bases from V and 5 from J, leaving 14 bases between them. The CDR3 loop reads CASSLDTNTGETQYF. For the CDR3, the DNA is TGCGCCAGCAGCTTGGATACTAACACGGGGGAGACCCAGTACTTC.

This clone has just one count. The chain joins TRBV29-1 to TRBJ2-2; D assignment may be TRBD1 or TRBD2 (5 bases each). Germline CDR1 SQVTM, CDR2 ANQGSEA. Trimming took 7 bases from V and 2 from J, leaving 17 bases between them. CDR3 length: 15 amino acids. The CDR3 DNA follows: TGCAGCGCCATGACCGGGACGGTTAACACCGGGGAGCTGTTTTTT. Amino acid sequence: CSAMTGTVNTGELFF.

There are a few counts of this clone. V is TRBV7-2 and J is TRBJ1-3; unclear D gene. Germline V CDR1 and CDR2: SGHTA, FQGNSA. This CDR3 has 16 amino acids. V lost 2 bases to trimming and J lost 0 bases, with 11 bases between them. The CDR3 region has the DNA TGTGCCAGCAGCTTAAGGGCAGATAACTCTGGAAACACCATATATTTT. Translated: CASSLRADNSGNTIYF.

The J gene is TRBJ1-1, the V gene TRBV7-8; possibly TRBD1 for D (5 bases). The ends were cut back, 1 base at V and 5 bases at J, with 11 bases in the middle. Germline V gene lookup returns CDR1 SGHVS and CDR2 FQNEAQ. This CDR3 has 14 residues. The CDR3 region has the DNA TGTGCCAGCAGCTTAGTGCAGGGTCATACTGAAGCTTTCTTT. It encodes CASSLVQGHTEAFF. The variable domain in full, completed from reference TRBV7-8 and TRBJ1-1, reads GAGVSQSPRYKVAKRGQDVALRCDPISGHVSLFWYQQALGQGPEFLTYFQNEAQLDKSGLPSDRFFAERPEGSVSTLKIQRTQQEDSAVYLCASSLVQGHTEAFFGQGTRLTVV.